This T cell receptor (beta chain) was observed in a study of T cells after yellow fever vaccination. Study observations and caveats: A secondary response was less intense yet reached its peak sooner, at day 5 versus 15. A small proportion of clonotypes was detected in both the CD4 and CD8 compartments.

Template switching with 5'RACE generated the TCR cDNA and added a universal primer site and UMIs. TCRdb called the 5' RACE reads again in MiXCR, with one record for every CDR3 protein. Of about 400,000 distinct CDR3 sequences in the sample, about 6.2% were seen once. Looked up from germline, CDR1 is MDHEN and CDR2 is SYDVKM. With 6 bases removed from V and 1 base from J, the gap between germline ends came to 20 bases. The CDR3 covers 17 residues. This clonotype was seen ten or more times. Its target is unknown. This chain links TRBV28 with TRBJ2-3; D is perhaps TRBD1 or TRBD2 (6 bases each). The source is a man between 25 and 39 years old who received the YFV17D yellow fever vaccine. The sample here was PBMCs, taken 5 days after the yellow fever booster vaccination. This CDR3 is CASRSPSLGGGTDTQYF. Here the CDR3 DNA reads TGTGCCAGCAGATCTCCCTCGTTGGGGGGCGGCACAGATACGCAGTATTTT.